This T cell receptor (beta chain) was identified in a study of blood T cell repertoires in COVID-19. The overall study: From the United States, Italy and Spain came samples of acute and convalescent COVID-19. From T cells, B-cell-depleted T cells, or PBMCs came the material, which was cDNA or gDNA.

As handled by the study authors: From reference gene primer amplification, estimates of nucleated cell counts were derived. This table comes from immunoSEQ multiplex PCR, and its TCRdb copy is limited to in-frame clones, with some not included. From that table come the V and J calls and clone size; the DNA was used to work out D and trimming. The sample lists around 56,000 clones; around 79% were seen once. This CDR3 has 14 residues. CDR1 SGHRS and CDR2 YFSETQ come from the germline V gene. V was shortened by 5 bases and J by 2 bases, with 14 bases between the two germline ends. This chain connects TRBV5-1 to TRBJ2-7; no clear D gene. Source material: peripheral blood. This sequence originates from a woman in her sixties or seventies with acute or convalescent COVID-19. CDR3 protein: CASSYDRGTYEQYF. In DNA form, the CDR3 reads TGCGCCAGCAGTTATGATCGAGGAACCTACGAGCAGTACTTC.